Following are 25 T cell receptor beta chains from one sample sequenced in a study of blood T cells in healthy people across ages. With a J-beta primer mix and a sample-barcoded 5' primer, a second PCR ran 7 to 11 cycles. One entry per CDR3 protein, called by TCRdb with MiXCR from the 5' RACE reads. The profile covers 1.5 million to 2 million distinct CDR3 sequences, with 49% appearing a single time and approximately 2.1% taken by the ten largest. The sequencing sample was made of blood. The receptor set was obtained from a woman in her forties in good health.

The chain couples TRBV24-1 to TRBJ2-1; TRBD2 aligns across 14 bases. The CDR3 has 16 residues. V shed 12 bases and J 1 base; nucleotides not matched to a gene: 7. CDR1 is KGHDR and CDR2 is SFDVKD in the germline V gene. The CDR3 nucleotides are TGTGCCGCCGGGACTAGCGGGAGTATTTCCTACAATGAGCAGTTCTTC. Translation gives CAAGTSGSISYNEQFF.

This chain uses TRBV5-1 with TRBJ2-3, with a weak D call TRBD2 (6 bases). Germline CDR1 SGHRS, CDR2 YFSETQ. V was pared by 4 bases and J by 0 bases, with 15 bases between. The CDR3 consists of 16 residues. The CDR3 spells CASSLLSRGSTDTQYF. The DNA for the CDR3 is TGCGCCAGCAGCCTCCTAAGCCGGGGGAGCACAGATACGCAGTATTTT.

The chain links TRBV7-9 to TRBJ2-3; 9 bases fit TRBD2. Germline V gives CDR1 SEHNR, CDR2 FQNEAQ (reference sequence). Germline trimming cut 4 bases from V and 4 bases from J; bases unmatched to any gene: 15. This CDR3 contains 18 residues. The CDR3 region has the DNA TGTGCCAGCAGCTCTTACCTGGCTAGCGGGGACCGTGCAGATACGCAGTATTTT. Protein sequence: CASSSYLASGDRADTQYF.

CDR3 nucleotides: TGCGCCAGCAGCCAAGACCCAAACACCGGGACCGCCGGGTCCAATGAGCAGTTCTTC. It codes for CASSQDPNTGTAGSNEQFF. The V gene is TRBV4-3, the J gene TRBJ2-1, with D perhaps TRBD1 or TRBD2 (5 bases each). V was trimmed by 0 bases and J by 6 bases, leaving 24 bases between them. This CDR3 has 19 amino acids. Per the germline V gene, CDR1 is LGHNA and CDR2 is YSLEER.

This clonotype was picked up one time. The chain uses TRBV7-9 and TRBJ2-1, with a weak D call TRBD2 (8 bases). Germline V gives CDR1 SEHNR, CDR2 FQNEAQ (reference sequence). V shed 7 bases and J shed 5 bases, with 24 bases lying between them. The CDR3 consists of 17 residues. The CDR3, as DNA: TGTGCCAGCAACTCCGTGTCGGGGGGGGACAGAGACAATGAGCAGTTCTTC. Translating gives CASNSVSGGDRDNEQFF.

This clonotype was counted between two and nine times. Here the CDR3 reads CASSLSGTGVTDTQYF. CDR3 in DNA: TGTGCCAGCAGTTTATCCGGGACAGGGGTCACAGATACGCAGTATTTT. The rearrangement links TRBV28 to TRBJ2-3; 10 nucleotides agree with TRBD1. Germline CDR1 MDHEN, CDR2 SYDVKM. CDR3 size: 16 residues. V was clipped by 1 base and J by 2 bases; unmatched bases: 3.

The genes are TRBV27 and TRBJ1-2, with TRBD1 matching over 9 bases. Per the germline V gene, CDR1 is MNHEY and CDR2 is SMNVEV (reference sequence). The CDR3 spans 15 residues. V shed 5 bases, J shed 7 bases, and the junction held 11 bases outside the gene matches. The CDR3 region is CASSPEGQGSAGYTF. The CDR3 region has the DNA TGTGCCAGCAGTCCGGAGGGACAGGGTTCGGCTGGCTACACCTTC.

This clonotype appeared a few times. The gene calls are TRBV12-5 and TRBJ1-2; D unresolved. Trimming pared 5 bases from V and 7 bases from J, leaving 17 bases between. The CDR3 extends over 14 amino acids. Germline assignment: CDR1 LGHNT and CDR2 FRNRAP. The CDR3 here is CASGGDPSVGGYTF. In nucleotides, the CDR3 is TGTGCTAGTGGTGGAGACCCCTCGGTTGGTGGCTACACCTTC.

Only a few counts were recorded for this clonotype. The chain uses TRBV6-1 and TRBJ2-7; 8 nucleotides align to TRBD2. The CDR3 covers 13 residues. The germline CDR1 and CDR2 sequences are MNHNS and SASEGT. V shed 4 bases and J 4 bases; nucleotides not matched to a gene: 3. The CDR3 coding sequence is TGTGCCAGCAGTGGACAGCGGGGGTACGAGCAGTACTTC. Translation: CASSGQRGYEQYF.

This chain joins TRBV4-3 and TRBJ2-1; the match to TRBD1 covers 8 bases. Trimming cost V 0 bases and J 7 bases; bases outside gene matches: 14. Germline V gives CDR1 LGHNA, CDR2 YSLEER. This CDR3 is built from 18 residues. CDR3 amino acids: CASSQDSTGQGVFNEQFF. The CDR3 nucleotides are TGCGCCAGCAGCCAAGATTCAACCGGACAGGGAGTTTTTAATGAGCAGTTCTTC.

The chain recombines TRBV6-1 with TRBJ2-6, with unresolved D. Trimming removed 3 bases at V and 17 bases at J, with 14 bases between. Germline loops: CDR1 MNHNS, CDR2 SASEGT. The CDR3 sequence is 12 residues long. CDR3 nucleotides: TGTGCCAGCAGTGAGGGCGGCCCGATAATGACTTTC. It translates to CASSEGGPIMTF.

This sequence joins TRBV7-2 and TRBJ2-7; 15 nucleotides agree with TRBD2. With the DNA end fitting TRBJ2-5 better, the J assignment may be wrong. The length of the CDR3 is 17 residues. The germline CDR1 and CDR2 sequences are SGHTA and FQGNSA. The CDR3 sequence is CASSVGLAGGPGETQYF. DNA for the CDR3: TGTGCCAGCAGCGTCGGACTAGCGGGGGGGCCTGGAGAGACCCAGTACTTC.

The table lists this clonotype with a few counts. J is TRBJ2-5 and V is TRBV29-1; tentatively, D is TRBD1 (6 bases). Germline V lookup: CDR1 SQVTM, CDR2 ANQGSEA. CDR3 length: 13 amino acids. Trimming shortened V by 7 bases and J by 1 base, and 13 bases separated the two germline ends. DNA of the CDR3: TGCAGCGGTAGGACAGTGACCCAAGAGACCCAGTACTTC. The encoded protein is CSGRTVTQETQYF. The variable domain in full, with the rest retrieved from reference TRBV29-1 and TRBJ2-5, is SAVISQKPSRDICQRGTSLTIQCQVDSQVTMMFWYRQQPGQSLTLIATANQGSEATYESGFVIDKFPISRPNLTFSTLTVSNMSPEDSSIYLCSGRTVTQETQYFGPGTRLLVL.

The chain is built from TRBV9 and TRBJ2-4; the match to TRBD1 covers 7 bases. The last part of the DNA fits TRBJ2-5 better; the J call may be wrong. This CDR3 has 15 residues. Germline CDR1 reads SGDLS; CDR2 reads YYNGEE. The CDR3 reads CASSPGTVAAETQYF. CDR3 sequence (DNA): TGTGCCAGCAGCCCAGGGACAGTTGCTGCAGAGACCCAGTACTTC.

This clonotype was observed a handful of times. V gene TRBV4-1 combines with J gene TRBJ2-6; D is unresolved. This CDR3 region has 15 residues. Germline loops: CDR1 MGHRA, CDR2 YSYEKL. The V and J ends lost 5 bases and 3 bases respectively, with 11 bases between them. The CDR3 nucleotides are TGCGCCAGCAGCGTACGCCCTGGTGGGGCCAACGTCCTGACTTTC. This gives the protein CASSVRPGGANVLTF.

The CDR3, as DNA: TGTGCCAGCAGTGACGGAGAATACAATGAGCAGTACTTC. Translating gives CASSDGEYNEQYF. The V gene is TRBV6-5, the J gene TRBJ2-1; D not resolved. With the DNA end fitting TRBJ2-7 better, the J assignment may be wrong. The CDR3 runs 13 residues. The germline V gene encodes CDR1 MNHEY and CDR2 SVGAGI.

This clonotype was seen only a few times. The rearrangement joins TRBV20-1 to TRBJ1-6; TRBD1 agrees at 10 bases. The germline V gene has CDR1 DFQATT and CDR2 SNEGSKA (reference sequence). V dropped 5 bases and J dropped 8; count of bases not matched to a gene: 12. This CDR3 contains 16 residues. Here the CDR3 reads CSADRGGGTGDSPLHF. Here the CDR3 DNA reads TGCAGTGCTGACCGAGGTGGCGGGACAGGGGATTCACCCCTCCACTTT.

Remarks on this clonotype: One junction end disagrees with the germline gene, perhaps due to a read error. The chain recombines TRBV28 with TRBJ2-5; D might be TRBD1 or TRBD2, each matching 7 bases. Germline values: CDR1 MDHEN, CDR2 SYDVKM. This CDR3 comprises 17 residues. The CDR3 sequence: CASSSQPGGETRETQYF. The CDR3 nucleotides read TGTGCCAGCAGCTCCCAACCAGGGGGGGAGACACGAGAGACTCAGTACTTC.

This clonotype was seen only a few times. The chain has TRBV7-9 and TRBJ2-1; TRBD2 matches 9 bases. Germline V CDR1 and CDR2: SEHNR, FQNEAQ (reference sequence). The V segment lost 3 bases and the J segment 9 bases; nucleotides outside the gene matches: 15. The CDR3 totals 17 residues. The CDR3 is CASSLGGGAGAEGEQFF. The CDR3 DNA is TGTGCCAGCAGCTTGGGCGGGGGGGCCGGTGCAGAGGGTGAGCAGTTCTTC. The full variable domain, with the rest looked up from reference TRBV7-9 and TRBJ2-1, is DTGVSQNPRHKITKRGQNVTFRCDPISEHNRLYWYRQTLGQGPEFLTYFQNEAQLEKSRLLSDRFSAERPKGSFSTLEIQRTEQGDSAMYLCASSLGGGAGAEGEQFFGPGTRLTVL.

This chain links TRBV27 with TRBJ2-1; D uncertain. The germline V and J ends were trimmed by 7 bases and 3 bases, with 7 bases remaining between them. The germline gives CDR1 MNHEY, CDR2 SMNVEV (reference sequence). The CDR3 is 12 residues long. This CDR3 reads CASIDFYNEQFF. The CDR3 DNA follows: TGTGCCAGCATAGACTTCTACAATGAGCAGTTCTTC.

The genes are TRBV28 and TRBJ2-3, with 9 bases that match TRBD2. V shed 6 bases, J shed 3 bases, and the junction held 19 bases outside the gene matches. There are 19 residues in the CDR3. Germline-derived CDR1 and CDR2 are MDHEN and SYDVKM. The CDR3: CASRPRSFQAGGHTDTQYF. The CDR3 nucleotides read TGTGCCAGCAGGCCCCGATCCTTCCAAGCGGGGGGTCATACAGATACGCAGTATTTT.

The rearrangement uses TRBV9 and TRBJ2-7; D possibly matches TRBD1 or TRBD2 (5 bases each). CDR1 is SGDLS and CDR2 is YYNGEE in the germline V gene. V shed 0 bases and J shed 0 bases, with 10 bases lying between them. This CDR3 spans 15 amino acids. CDR3 sequence (DNA): TGTGCCAGCAGCGTAGGAGGGGATACCTCCTACGAGCAGTACTTC. It encodes CASSVGGDTSYEQYF.

The rearrangement uses TRBV3-1 and TRBJ2-1; 12 bases line up with TRBD2. The CDR3 is 17 amino acids. Germline lookup yields CDR1 LGHDT and CDR2 YNNKEL (reference sequence). V lost 0 bases and J lost 4; bases outside the gene matches: 4. The CDR3 sequence: CASSQDLLAGGYNEQFF. Written as DNA, the CDR3 is TGTGCCAGCAGCCAAGATCTGCTAGCGGGGGGGTACAATGAGCAGTTCTTC.

The chain couples TRBV9 to TRBJ2-1, with 13 bases fitting TRBD2. V shed 0 bases, J shed 4 bases, and the junction held 10 bases outside the gene matches. Germline-derived CDR1 and CDR2 are SGDLS and YYNGEE. The CDR3 contains 19 residues. CDR3: CASSVGDLGLAGMYNEQFF. CDR3 DNA: TGTGCCAGCAGCGTAGGCGATTTGGGACTAGCGGGGATGTACAATGAGCAGTTCTTC.

V is TRBV20-1 and J is TRBJ1-6; maybe TRBD1 (5 bases). The germline V gene has CDR1 DFQATT and CDR2 SNEGSKA (reference sequence). Trimming pared 3 bases from V and 6 bases from J, leaving 21 bases between. The CDR3 has 17 amino acids. The CDR3 DNA reads as TGCAGTGCTAGGGGCCCTGGCAGGGTAGGAAGTAATTCACCCCTCCACTTT. Its protein is CSARGPGRVGSNSPLHF.